This T cell receptor beta chain was found in a study of T-cell memory formation after mild COVID-19. This clonotype was detected only a few times. In TCRdb, the 5' RACE reads were re-called with MiXCR into one record per CDR3 protein. The data hold 85,000 to 130,000 distinct CDR3 sequences, with over 15% observed a single time. The sequenced sample consisted of PBMCs or a T cell subset sorted from them (not recorded which). The receptor comes from an adult woman who had mild COVID-19 (a few samples of this study predate the infection). Cell type and time point are not known.

The CDR3: CSSRDLSMNTEAFF. CDR3 coding DNA: TGCAGTTCTCGGGACCTATCAATGAACACTGAAGCTTTCTTT. The chain recombines TRBV20-1 with TRBJ1-1; possible D gene TRBD1, 5 bases. The germline V gene encodes CDR1 DFQATT and CDR2 SNEGSKA (reference sequence). The V end lost 8 bases, the J end lost 0 bases, and 16 bases lay between the germline ends. The CDR3 covers 14 residues.